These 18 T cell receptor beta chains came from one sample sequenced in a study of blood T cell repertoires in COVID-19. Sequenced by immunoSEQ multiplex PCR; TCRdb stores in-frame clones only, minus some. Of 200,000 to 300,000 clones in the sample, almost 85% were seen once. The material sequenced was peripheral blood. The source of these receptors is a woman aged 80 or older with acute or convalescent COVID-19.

In DNA form, the CDR3 reads TGTGCCAGCATCAAAACCAGGGGGAACACTGAAGCTTTCTTT. Translation gives CASIKTRGNTEAFF. The V and J genes are TRBV6-5 and TRBJ1-1; a weak D match, TRBD1 (6 bases). Germline CDR1 is MNHEY and CDR2 is SVGAGI. Trimming took off 7 bases at V and 1 base at J, with 13 bases between the two ends. The CDR3 is made up of 14 amino acids.

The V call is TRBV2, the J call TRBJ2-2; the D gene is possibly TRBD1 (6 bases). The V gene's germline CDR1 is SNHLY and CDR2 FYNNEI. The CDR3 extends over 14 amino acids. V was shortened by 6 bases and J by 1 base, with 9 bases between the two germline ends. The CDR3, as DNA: TGTGCCAGCAGCGGACAGCTGAACACCGGGGAGCTGTTTTTT. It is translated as CASSGQLNTGELFF.

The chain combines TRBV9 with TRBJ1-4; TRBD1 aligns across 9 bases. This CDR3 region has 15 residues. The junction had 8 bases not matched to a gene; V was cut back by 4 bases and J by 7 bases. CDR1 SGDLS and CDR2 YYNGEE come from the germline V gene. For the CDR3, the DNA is TGTGCCAGCAGCACCTACACAGGGGGCACTGAAAAACTGTTTTTT. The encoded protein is CASSTYTGGTEKLFF.

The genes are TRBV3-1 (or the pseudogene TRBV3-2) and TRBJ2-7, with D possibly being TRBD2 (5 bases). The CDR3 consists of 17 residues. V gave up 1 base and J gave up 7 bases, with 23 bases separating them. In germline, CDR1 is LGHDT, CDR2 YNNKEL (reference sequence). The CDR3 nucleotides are TGTGCCAGCAGCCAAGTGAGAGGGCTCCCCCCTTTTTTGGAGCAGTACTTC. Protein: CASSQVRGLPPFLEQYF.

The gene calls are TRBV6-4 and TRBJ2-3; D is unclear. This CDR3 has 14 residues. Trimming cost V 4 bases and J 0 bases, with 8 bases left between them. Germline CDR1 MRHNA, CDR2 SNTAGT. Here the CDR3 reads CASSAGLSTDTQYF. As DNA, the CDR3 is TGTGCCAGCAGTGCTGGCCTTAGCACAGATACGCAGTATTTT.

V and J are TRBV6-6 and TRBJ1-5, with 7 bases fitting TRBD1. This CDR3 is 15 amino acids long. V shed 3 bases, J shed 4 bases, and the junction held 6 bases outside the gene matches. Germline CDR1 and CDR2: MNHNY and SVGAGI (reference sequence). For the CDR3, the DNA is TGTGCCAGCAGTTATTCTCAGGGGGAAAATCAGCCCCAGCATTTT. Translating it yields CASSYSQGENQPQHF.

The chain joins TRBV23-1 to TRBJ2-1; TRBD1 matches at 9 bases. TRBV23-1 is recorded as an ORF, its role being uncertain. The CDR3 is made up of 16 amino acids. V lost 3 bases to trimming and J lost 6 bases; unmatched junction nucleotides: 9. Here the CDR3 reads CASSQDRDRVFNEQFF. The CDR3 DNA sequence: TGCGCCAGCAGTCAGGACCGGGACAGGGTTTTCAATGAGCAGTTCTTC.

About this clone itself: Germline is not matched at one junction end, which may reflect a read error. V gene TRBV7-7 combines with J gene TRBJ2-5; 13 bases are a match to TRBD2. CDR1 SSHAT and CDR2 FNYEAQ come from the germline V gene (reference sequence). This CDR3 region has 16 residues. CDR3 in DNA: TGTGCTAGCAGCCCAAGACTAGCGGGAGGCCAAGAGACCCAGTACTTC. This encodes CASSPRLAGGQETQYF.

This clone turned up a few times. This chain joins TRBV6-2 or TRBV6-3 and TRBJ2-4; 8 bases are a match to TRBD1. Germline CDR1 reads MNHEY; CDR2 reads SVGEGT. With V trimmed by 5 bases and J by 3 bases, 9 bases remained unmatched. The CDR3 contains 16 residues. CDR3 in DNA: TGTGCCAGCAGTAAACGGACAGGGAAGGTCAAAAACATTCAGTACTTC. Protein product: CASSKRTGKVKNIQYF.

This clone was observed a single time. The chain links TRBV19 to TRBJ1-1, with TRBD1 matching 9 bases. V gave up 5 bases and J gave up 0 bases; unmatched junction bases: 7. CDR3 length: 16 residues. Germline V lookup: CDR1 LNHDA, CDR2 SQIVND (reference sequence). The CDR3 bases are TGTGCCAGTAGTCCCAGGACAGGGGCAATGAACACTGAAGCTTTCTTT. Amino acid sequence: CASSPRTGAMNTEAFF.

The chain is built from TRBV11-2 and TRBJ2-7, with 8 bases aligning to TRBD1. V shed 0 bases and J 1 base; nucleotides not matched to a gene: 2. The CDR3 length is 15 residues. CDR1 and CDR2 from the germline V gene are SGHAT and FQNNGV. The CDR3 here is CASSLDDRGSYEQYF. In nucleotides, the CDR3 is TGTGCCAGCAGCTTAGACGACAGGGGATCCTACGAGCAGTACTTC.

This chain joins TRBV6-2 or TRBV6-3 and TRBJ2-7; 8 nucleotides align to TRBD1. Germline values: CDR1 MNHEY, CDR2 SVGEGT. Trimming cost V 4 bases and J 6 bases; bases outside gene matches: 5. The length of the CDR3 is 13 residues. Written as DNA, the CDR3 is TGTGCCAGCAGTTCAATACAGGGGGTCGAGCAGTACTTC. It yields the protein CASSSIQGVEQYF.

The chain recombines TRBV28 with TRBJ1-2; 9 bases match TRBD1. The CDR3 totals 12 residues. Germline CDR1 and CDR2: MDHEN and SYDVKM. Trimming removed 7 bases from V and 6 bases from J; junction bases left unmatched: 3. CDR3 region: CASTTGGHGYTF. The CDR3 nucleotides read TGTGCCAGCACCACAGGGGGCCATGGCTACACCTTC.

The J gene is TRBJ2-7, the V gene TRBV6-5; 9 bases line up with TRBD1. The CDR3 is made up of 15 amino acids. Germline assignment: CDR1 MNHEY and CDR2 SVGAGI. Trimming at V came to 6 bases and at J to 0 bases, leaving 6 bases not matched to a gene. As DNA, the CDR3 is TGTGCCAGCAGCCCCGGACAGGGGAGCTCCTACGAGCAGTACTTC. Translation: CASSPGQGSSYEQYF.

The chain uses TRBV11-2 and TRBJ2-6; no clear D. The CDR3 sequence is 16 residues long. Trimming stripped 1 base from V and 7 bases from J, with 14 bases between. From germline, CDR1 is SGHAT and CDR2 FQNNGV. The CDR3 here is CASSLVSGFKANVLTF. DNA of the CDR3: TGTGCCAGCAGCTTAGTTTCAGGTTTTAAAGCCAACGTCCTGACTTTC.

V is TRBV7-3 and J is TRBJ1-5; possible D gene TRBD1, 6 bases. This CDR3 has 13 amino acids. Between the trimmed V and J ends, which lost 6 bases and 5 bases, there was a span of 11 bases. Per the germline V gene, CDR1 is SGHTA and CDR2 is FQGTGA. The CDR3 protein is CASSWGPDQPQHF. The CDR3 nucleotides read TGTGCCAGCAGTTGGGGGCCTGATCAGCCCCAGCATTTT.

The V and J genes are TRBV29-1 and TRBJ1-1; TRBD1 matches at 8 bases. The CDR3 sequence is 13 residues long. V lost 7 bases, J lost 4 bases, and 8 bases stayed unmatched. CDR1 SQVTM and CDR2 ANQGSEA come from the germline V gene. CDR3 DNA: TGCAGCGCTACTTTCCAGGGGGCCACTGAAGCTTTCTTT. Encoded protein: CSATFQGATEAFF. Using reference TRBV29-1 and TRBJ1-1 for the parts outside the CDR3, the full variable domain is SAVISQKPSRDICQRGTSLTIQCQVDSQVTMMFWYRQQPGQSLTLIATANQGSEATYESGFVIDKFPISRPNLTFSTLTVSNMSPEDSSIYLCSATFQGATEAFFGQGTRLTVV.

Here the CDR3 DNA reads TGCACCAGCAGCGGCTGTGGGACAGGGGGGACGGCGGGGGCCAACGTCCTGACTTTC. Translated: CTSSGCGTGGTAGANVLTF. This chain connects TRBV1 to TRBJ2-6; the table calls TRBD1, which could not be checked here. TRBV1 has pseudogene status. The CDR3 has 19 amino acids.